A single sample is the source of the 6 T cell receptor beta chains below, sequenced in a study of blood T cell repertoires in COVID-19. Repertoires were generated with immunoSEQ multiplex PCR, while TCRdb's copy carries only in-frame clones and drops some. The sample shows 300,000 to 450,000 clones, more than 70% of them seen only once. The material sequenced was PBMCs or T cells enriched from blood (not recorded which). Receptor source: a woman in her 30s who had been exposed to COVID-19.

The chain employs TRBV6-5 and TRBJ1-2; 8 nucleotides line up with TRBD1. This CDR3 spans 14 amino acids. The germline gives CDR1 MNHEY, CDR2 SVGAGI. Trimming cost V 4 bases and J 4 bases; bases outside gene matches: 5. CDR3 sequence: CASSSTGGSYGYTF. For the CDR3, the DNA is TGTGCCAGCAGTTCCACAGGGGGGTCCTATGGCTACACCTTC.

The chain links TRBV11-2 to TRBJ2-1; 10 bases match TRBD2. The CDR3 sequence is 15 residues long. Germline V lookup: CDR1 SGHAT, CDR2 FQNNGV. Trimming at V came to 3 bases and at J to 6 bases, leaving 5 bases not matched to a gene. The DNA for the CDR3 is TGTGCCAGCAGCTTTACTAGCGGGGACGCCAATGAGCAGTTCTTC. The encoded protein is CASSFTSGDANEQFF.

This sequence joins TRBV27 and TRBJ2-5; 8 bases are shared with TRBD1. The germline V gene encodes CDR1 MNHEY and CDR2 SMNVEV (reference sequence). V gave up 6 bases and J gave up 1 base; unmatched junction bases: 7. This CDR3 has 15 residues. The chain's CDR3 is CASSLGQGGQETQYF. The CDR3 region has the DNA TGTGCCAGCAGCTTAGGACAGGGAGGCCAAGAGACCCAGTACTTC.

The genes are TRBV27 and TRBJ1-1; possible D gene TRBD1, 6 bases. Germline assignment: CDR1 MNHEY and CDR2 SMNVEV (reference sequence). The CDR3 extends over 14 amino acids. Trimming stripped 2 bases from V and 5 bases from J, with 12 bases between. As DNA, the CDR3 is TGTGCCAGCAGTTTAAGGGGGTCGGAGACTGAAGCTTTCTTT. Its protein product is CASSLRGSETEAFF.

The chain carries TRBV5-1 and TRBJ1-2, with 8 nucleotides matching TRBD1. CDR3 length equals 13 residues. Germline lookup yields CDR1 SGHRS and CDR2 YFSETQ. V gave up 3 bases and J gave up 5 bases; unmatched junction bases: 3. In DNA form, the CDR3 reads TGCGCCAGCAGCTGGGGGACAGGATATGGCTACACCTTC. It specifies CASSWGTGYGYTF. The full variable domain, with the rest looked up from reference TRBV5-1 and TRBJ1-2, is KAGVTQTPRYLIKTRGQQVTLSCSPISGHRSVSWYQQTPGQGLQFLFEYFSETQRNKGNFPGRFSGRQFSNSRSEMNVSTLELGDSALYLCASSWGTGYGYTFGSGTRLTVV.

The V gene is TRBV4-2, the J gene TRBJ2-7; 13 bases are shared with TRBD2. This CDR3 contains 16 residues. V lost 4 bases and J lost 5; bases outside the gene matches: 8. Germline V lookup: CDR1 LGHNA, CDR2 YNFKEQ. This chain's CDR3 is CASSPIGTSGTNEQYF. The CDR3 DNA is TGTGCCAGCAGCCCCATTGGGACTAGCGGGACCAACGAGCAGTACTTC.